The rows below give T cell receptor beta chains drawn from one sample of a study of regulatory T cells in long-lasting Graves disease. Each CDR3 protein is one row after TCRdb ran MiXCR on the multiplex PCR reads. The table lists 350,000 to 500,000 distinct CDR3 sequences, about 21% of them singletons, with roughly an eighth in the top ten. The sequenced sample was peripheral blood mononuclear cells (PBMCs), obtained when the disease was refractory, from a patient treated with antithyroid drugs. The receptors derive from a female donor with Graves disease. The CDR3 runs from the conserved cysteine through the conserved F or W. Fields, in order: J gene, V gene, D gene, clone size, CDR3 DNA, CDR3 protein. The D gene is left open where the match is weak. Size tells how often a clone was seen (once, few, many) or the class of an expanded clone, and some rows leave it out.

TRBJ2-5 TRBV7-9 TRBD2 many TGTGCCAGCAGCTTAGTGGGAGGGGAGACCCAGTACTTC CASSLVGGETQYF
TRBJ2-5 TRBV20-1 - many TGCAGTGCTAACTTGGGCGGGCGGGAGACCCAGTACTTC CSANLGGRETQYF
TRBJ1-3 TRBV28 - many TGTGCCAGCAGTTTTGGAGGGAGGGGCAACACCATATATTTT CASSFGGRGNTIYF
TRBJ2-2 TRBV20-1 TRBD2 - TGCAGTGCTGGTCGACTAGCGGCGAACACCGGGGAGCTGTTTTTT CSAGRLAANTGELFF
TRBJ2-5 TRBV12-3/TRBV12-4 - many TGTGCCAGCAGGGATCGGGGGGCGGGAACCCAGTACTTC CASRDRGAGTQYF
TRBJ2-7 TRBV7-2 TRBD2 few TGTGCCAGCAGCCAGAGGCTGACTAGCGGGAGCCAGAACTACGAGCAGTACTTC CASSQRLTSGSQNYEQYF
TRBJ1-4 TRBV12-3/TRBV12-4 TRBD1 many TGTGCCAGCAGTTTACGAGGGGGCGCATTTGAAAAACTGTTTTTT CASSLRGGAFEKLFF
TRBJ1-4 TRBV7-9 - few TGTGCCAGCAGGCCACCGGGACAACTTAATGAAAAACTGTTTTTT CASRPPGQLNEKLFF
TRBJ2-3 TRBV2 - - TGTGCCAGCAGTGGCCGGGACCGCAGCACAGATACGCAGTATTTT CASSGRDRSTDTQYF
TRBJ2-4 TRBV19 - - TGTGCCAGTAGCACCGACAGGAACTTGAACATTCAGTACTTC CASSTDRNLNIQYF
TRBJ2-7 TRBV18 - - TGTGCCAGCTCACCACCGGCAACGACCTACGAGCAGTACTTC CASSPPATTYEQYF
TRBJ2-1 TRBV27 TRBD2 once TGTGCCAGCCGCCCAGTAGCGGGAGGGTACAATGAGCAGTTCTTC CASRPVAGGYNEQFF
TRBJ1-2 TRBV4-1 - few TGCGCCAGCAGCCAAGGACTTGGGGCCAATGGCTACACCTTC CASSQGLGANGYTF
TRBJ1-2 TRBV6-1 - many TGTGCCAGCAGTCCGGGACACGTCTATGGCTACACCTTC CASSPGHVYGYTF
TRBJ1-2 TRBV25-1 - - TGTGCCAGCAGTGAATTAGGAGGCTACACCTTC CASSELGGYTF
TRBJ2-7 TRBV11-2 - - TGTGCCAGCAGTCAGGGCTTGGGTGGCGAGCAGTACTTC CASSQGLGGEQYF
TRBJ2-5 TRBV7-6 - few TGTGCCAGCGGGAGTCCGCCGCAAGAGACCCAGTACTTC CASGSPPQETQYF
TRBJ2-5 TRBV7-2 - few TGTGCCAGCAGCAAGACTAGGGAAGAGACCCAGTACTTC CASSKTREETQYF
TRBJ2-4 TRBV20-1 TRBD1 - TGCAGTGCTAGAGCAAGGGGGCTTGCCAAAAACATTCAGTACTTC CSARARGLAKNIQYF
TRBJ1-2 TRBV25-1 TRBD1 few TGTGCCAGCGGAAAGACAGGGCTCAACTATGGCTACACCTTC CASGKTGLNYGYTF
TRBJ1-1 TRBV9 TRBD1 many TGTGCCAGCAGCGCCGGGACAGGGTTCATGAACACTGAAGCTTTCTTT CASSAGTGFMNTEAFF
TRBJ2-7 TRBV6-1 - many TGTGCCAGCAGTCCCGAAACCCCGTTGGGGGCTGGCAACGAGCAGTACTTC CASSPETPLGAGNEQYF
TRBJ2-2 TRBV28 - many TGTGCCAGCAGCGCGACCGAGAACACCGGGGAGCTGTTTTTT CASSATENTGELFF
TRBJ2-7 TRBV28 - many TGTGCCAGCAGTTTGGCTAGCGTAACGATCGAGCAGTACTTC CASSLASVTIEQYF
TRBJ1-2 TRBV10-3 TRBD1 many TGTGCCATCAGGGGGACAGATCGAGACTATGGCTACACCTTC CAIRGTDRDYGYTF
TRBJ2-5 TRBV5-6 TRBD1 many TGTGCCAGCAGCTGGAGACTACTAGGGGGCGAATACCAAGAGACCCAGTACTTC CASSWRLLGGEYQETQYF
TRBJ2-7 TRBV12-3/TRBV12-4 TRBD2 many TGTGCCAGCAGCCCACTAGCGGGGATCTCCTACGAGCAGTACTTC CASSPLAGISYEQYF
TRBJ1-1 TRBV7-9 - few TGTGCCAGCAGCTTAATTGGACGGTCTTACACTGAAGCTTTCTTT CASSLIGRSYTEAFF
TRBJ1-4 TRBV7-9 TRBD1 many TGTGCCACCTCGGGACAGAAGAATGAAAAACTGTTTTTT CATSGQKNEKLFF
TRBJ1-6 TRBV14 - - TGTGCCAGCAGCATGGACCGATATAATTCACCCCTCCACTTT CASSMDRYNSPLHF
TRBJ2-4 TRBV28 TRBD1 many TGTGCCAGCAGAGTGGGGGGACAGGGGGGAAACATTCAGTACTTC CASRVGGQGGNIQYF
TRBJ1-2 TRBV30 - - TGTGCCTGGAGCCTACATACAGGGTTTGGCTACACCTTC CAWSLHTGFGYTF
TRBJ1-4 TRBV7-8 - many TGTGCCAGCACCCCCCCAGGGCATAATGAAAAACTGTTTTTT CASTPPGHNEKLFF
TRBJ2-7 TRBV6-4 - once TGTGCCAGCCTGGGCTGGAGAAAGGGCTACGAGCAGTACTTC CASLGWRKGYEQYF
TRBJ1-4 TRBV20-1 TRBD1 many TGCAGTGCTGGCGGCAGGGGGCATGAAAAACTGTTTTTT CSAGGRGHEKLFF
TRBJ1-2 TRBV5-5 - - TGTGCCAGCAGCAGAACCGGGACAAACTATGGCTACACCTTC CASSRTGTNYGYTF
TRBJ2-7 TRBV2 TRBD1 many TGTGCCAGCATTAATAGGACAGGAACCTACGAGCAGTACTTC CASINRTGTYEQYF
TRBJ2-5 TRBV7-2 TRBD2 - TGTGCCAGCAGCCCCGGACTAGCGTTCGAGACCCAGTACTTC CASSPGLAFETQYF
TRBJ2-4 TRBV28 - many TGTGCCAGCAGTTCCCCGGAGGTGGGGCGGGGTGGGGCCAAAAACATTCAGTACTTC CASSSPEVGRGGAKNIQYF
TRBJ1-2 TRBV19 - few TGTGCCAGTAGTAGGGCAGGGAACTATGGCTACACCTTC CASSRAGNYGYTF
TRBJ2-5 TRBV5-1 TRBD2 - TGCGCCAGCAGCTTGGTTAGCGGGGCCGACCAAGAGACCCAGTACTTC CASSLVSGADQETQYF
TRBJ1-2 TRBV4-1 TRBD1 few TGCGCCAGCAGCCAAGTGGACAGGGCGTTTGGGTATGGCTACACCTTC CASSQVDRAFGYGYTF
TRBJ2-5 TRBV9 - many TGTGCCAGCAACCGAGACAGCGTCCAAGAGACCCAGTACTTC CASNRDSVQETQYF
TRBJ1-4 TRBV2 - many TGTGCCAGCAGTGATATAGGTGAAAAACTGTTTTTT CASSDIGEKLFF
TRBJ1-5 TRBV6-1 - many TGTGCCAGCGGATCCCGGGGGGGCAATCAGCCCCAGCATTTT CASGSRGGNQPQHF
TRBJ2-7 TRBV19 - - TGTGCCAGTAGTCGTTGGGGGGCTTCCTCCTACGAGCAGTACTTC CASSRWGASSYEQYF
TRBJ2-1 TRBV6-1 TRBD2 - TGTGCCAGCAGTCAACTAGCGGCACGTTACAATGAGCAGTTCTTC CASSQLAARYNEQFF
TRBJ2-5 TRBV9 - few TGTGCCAGCAGCTTCAGCGGAGGTAAAGAGACCCAGTACTTC CASSFSGGKETQYF
TRBJ2-5 TRBV20-1 TRBD2 few TGCAGTGCTAGAAGCCCTAGCGGGAGTTCTGGCCATGGGGGAAAGACCCAGTACTTC CSARSPSGSSGHGGKTQYF
TRBJ2-2 TRBV20-1 - - TGCAGTGCTCACGGGACATGGAACACCGGGGAGCTGTTTTTT CSAHGTWNTGELFF
TRBJ2-2 TRBV28 - many TGTGCCAGCAGTTTCGGCGACTTCACCGGGGAGCTGTTTTTT CASSFGDFTGELFF
TRBJ2-3 TRBV7-2 TRBD2 - TGTGCCAGCAGCTTAGAGGTAGCGGGAGTAAATACGCAGTATTTT CASSLEVAGVNTQYF
TRBJ1-5 TRBV4-2 - few TGTGCCAGCAGCCAAGACAATCAGCCCCAGCATTTT CASSQDNQPQHF
TRBJ2-2 TRBV5-5 - - TGTGCCAGCAGCTTCTGGACAGAGAACACCGGGGAGCTGTTTTTT CASSFWTENTGELFF
TRBJ2-7 TRBV12-3/TRBV12-4 - many TGTGCCAGCAGTTGGGACCGGTACGAGCAGTACTTC CASSWDRYEQYF
TRBJ2-5 TRBV20-1 TRBD2 many TGCAGTGCTGATGGAGGACTAGCGCAAAGAGAGACCCAGTACTTC CSADGGLAQRETQYF
TRBJ1-5 TRBV6-1 TRBD1 few TGTGCCAGCAGGGGTCCGACAGGGAATAGCAATCAGCCCCAGCATTTT CASRGPTGNSNQPQHF